What follows are 9 T cell receptor beta chains derived from one specimen sequenced in a study of tumor-infiltrating lymphocytes in primary liver carcinoma. Investigators took RNA and DNA out together from roughly 18-30 mg of unsorted bulk tissue. A constant-region primer primed TCR beta cDNA synthesis from about 490 ng of total RNA. Libraries of TCR beta came from three nested multiplex PCR rounds with slightly modified ARM-PCR. For roughly 11 cycles apiece, the opening two PCR rounds ran with TRBV1-TRBV30 forward primers and a C-beta reverse primer. TCRdb reprocessed the multiplex PCR reads with MiXCR, giving one entry per CDR3 protein. This table has 45,000 or so distinct CDR3 sequences, roughly 80% appearing once. Sequencing was carried out using tumor-adjacent normal liver tissue. Source of these receptors: a woman in her twenties or thirties with primary liver carcinoma and hepatitis B virus infection.

Notes on this clonotype: An end of the junction differs from the germline gene, which may be a read error. V gene TRBV6-5 combines with J gene TRBJ2-2, with D perhaps given as TRBD1 or TRBD2 (6 bases each). This CDR3 spans 16 amino acids. The germline V gene encodes CDR1 MNHEY and CDR2 SVGAGI. The chain's CDR3 is CASSSLGTGDTGELVF. The CDR3 nucleotides are TGTGCCAGCAGTTCCTTGGGGACGGGGGACACCGGTGAGCTGGTTTTT.

This clonotype turned up a few times. A much larger clone lies one base from this, so it may be a read error. This chain uses TRBV21-1 with TRBJ2-1; TRBD1 was called by the table and not checked on the DNA. TRBV21-1 is an annotated pseudogene. The CDR3 is 19 amino acids. The CDR3 region has the DNA TGTGCCAGCAGCAAAGATCCGGGACCCAGGTTGACTCTATACAATGGGCAGTTCTTC. It specifies CASSKDPGPRLTLYNGQFF.

Notes on this clonotype: Given the absence of the conserved phenylalanine or tryptophan at the CDR3 end, a read error is likely. The rearrangement links TRBV7-8 to TRBJ2-7; D could derive from TRBD1 or TRBD2 (5 bases each). CDR3 length: 16 amino acids. Germline assignment: CDR1 SGHVS and CDR2 FQNEAQ. CDR3 sequence: CANSAPRGLAFYEQYL. CDR3 sequence (DNA): TGTGCCAACAGCGCCCCCCGGGGCCTCGCCTTCTACGAGCAGTACCTC.

This clonotype showed up just once. The junction differs from germline at one of its ends, possibly a read error. The chain couples TRBV7-9 to TRBJ2-3; D possibly corresponds to TRBD1 (6 bases). CDR3 length equals 17 residues. CDR1 SEHNR and CDR2 FQNEAQ come from the germline V gene (reference sequence). The CDR3 loop is CDSSLGSTGAHTDTQYF. DNA of the CDR3: TGTGACAGCAGCTTAGGTTCGACAGGAGCCCACACAGATACGCAGTATTTT. The variable domain in full, with the rest retrieved from reference TRBV7-9 and TRBJ2-3, is DTGVSQNPRHKITKRGQNVTFRCDPISEHNRLYWYRQTLGQGPEFLTYFQNEAQLEKSRLLSDRFSAERPKGSFSTLEIQRTEQGDSAMYLCDSSLGSTGAHTDTQYFGPGTRLTVL.

About this clonotype itself: The germline gene is not matched at one end of the junction; a read error may be the cause. The V and J genes are TRBV5-4 and TRBJ2-1; 8 bases fit TRBD2. CDR1 and CDR2 (germline): SGHNT, YYREEE (reference sequence). The CDR3 has 16 residues. The CDR3 DNA is TGTGCCAGCAACTCGACTAGCGCAAGCTCCTGCAATGAGCAGTTCTTC. It encodes CASNSTSASSCNEQFF.

A word on this clonotype: A read error may account for a junction end that differs from germline. V gene TRBV13 combines with J gene TRBJ2-7; D may match TRBD1 or TRBD2 (6 bases each). This CDR3 comprises 16 residues. Germline CDR1 PRHDT, CDR2 FYEKMQ (reference sequence). The CDR3 DNA reads as TGCGCCAGCAGCCCGGTGGGGGGCGGGACATATGGCGAGCAGTACTTC. Protein sequence: CASSPVGGGTYGEQYF.

As for this clonotype: This is likely a read error, given that the CDR3 carries no conserved phenylalanine or tryptophan at its end. The chain recombines TRBV7-6 with TRBJ1-5; D not resolved. The V and J ends lost 2 bases and 0 bases respectively, with 11 bases between them. Germline CDR1 is SGHVS and CDR2 is FNYEAQ. The CDR3 totals 16 residues. CDR3 protein: CASSLSSGYSNQPQHL. The CDR3 coding sequence is TGTGCCAGCAGCTTATCTTCTGGATATAGCAATCAGCCCCAGCATCTT.

The V and J genes are TRBV29-1 and TRBJ2-1, with 8 bases identical to TRBD2. CDR1 and CDR2 from the germline V gene are SQVTM and ANQGSEA. Trimming took 8 bases from V and 4 from J; bases not matched to a gene: 7. The length of the CDR3 is 13 residues. The CDR3 loop is CSISSGLYNEQFF. The DNA of the CDR3 is TGCAGCATTTCTAGCGGGTTGTACAATGAGCAGTTCTTC.

Comment on this clonotype: At one end the junction does not follow the germline gene, possibly because of a read error. This chain links TRBV29-1 with TRBJ2-7; no reliable D call. The CDR3 is 13 amino acids. Germline-derived CDR1 and CDR2 are SQVTM and ANQGSEA. The CDR3 nucleotides are TGCAGTGTTGAAGCACATGGGGCCTACGAGCAGTACTTC. It translates to CSVEAHGAYEQYF.